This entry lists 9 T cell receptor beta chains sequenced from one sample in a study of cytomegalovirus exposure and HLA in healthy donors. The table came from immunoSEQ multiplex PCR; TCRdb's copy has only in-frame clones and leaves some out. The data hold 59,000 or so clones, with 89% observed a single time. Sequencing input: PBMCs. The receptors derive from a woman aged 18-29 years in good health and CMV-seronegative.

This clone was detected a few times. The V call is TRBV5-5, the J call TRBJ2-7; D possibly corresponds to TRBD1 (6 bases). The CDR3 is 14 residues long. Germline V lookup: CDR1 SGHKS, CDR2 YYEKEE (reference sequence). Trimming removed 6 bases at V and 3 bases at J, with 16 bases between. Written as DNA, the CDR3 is TGTGCCAGCAACCCAGAGGACAGTTTCTACGAGCAGTACTTC. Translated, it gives CASNPEDSFYEQYF. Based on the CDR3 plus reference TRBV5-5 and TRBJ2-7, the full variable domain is DAGVTQSPTHLIKTRGQQVTLRCSPISGHKSVSWYQQVLGQGPQFIFQYYEKEERGRGNFPDRFSARQFPNYSSELNVNALLLGDSALYLCASNPEDSFYEQYFGPGTRLTVT.

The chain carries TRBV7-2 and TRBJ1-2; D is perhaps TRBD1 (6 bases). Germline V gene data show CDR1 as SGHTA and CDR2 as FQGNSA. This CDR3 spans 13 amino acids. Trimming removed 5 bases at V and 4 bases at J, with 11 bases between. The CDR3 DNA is TGTGCCAGCAGCCCCGACAGGATCTATGGCTACACCTTC. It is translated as CASSPDRIYGYTF.

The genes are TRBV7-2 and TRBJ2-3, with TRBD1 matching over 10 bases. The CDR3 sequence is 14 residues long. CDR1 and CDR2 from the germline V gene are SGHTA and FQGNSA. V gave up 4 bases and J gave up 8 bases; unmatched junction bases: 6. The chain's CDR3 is CASSSRQGALTQYF. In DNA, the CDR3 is TGTGCCAGCAGCTCCCGACAGGGGGCGCTTACGCAGTATTTT.

The CDR3 DNA follows: TGTGCCAGCAGCTCGACAGGGAACGAGCAGTACTTC. Translated: CASSSTGNEQYF. The genes are TRBV5-6 and TRBJ2-7; 7 nucleotides line up with TRBD1. The junction had 2 bases not matched to a gene; V was cut back by 3 bases and J by 5 bases. CDR1 SGHDT and CDR2 YYEEEE come from the germline V gene. This CDR3 comprises 12 residues.

The CDR3: CAWSQGNQPQHF. In DNA, the CDR3 is TGTGCCTGGAGTCAGGGGAATCAGCCCCAGCATTTT. V and J are TRBV30 and TRBJ1-5; possibly TRBD1 for D (6 bases). V dropped 2 bases and J dropped 4 bases, with 6 bases sitting between them. The CDR3 consists of 12 residues. Germline CDR1 reads GTSNPN; CDR2 reads SVGIG (reference sequence).

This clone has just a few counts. The DNA for the CDR3 is TGTGCCAGCAGTTTCGACAGGGAAGAAGGTCAGCCCCAGCATTTT. This codes for CASSFDREEGQPQHF. The rearrangement uses TRBV6-1 and TRBJ1-5; TRBD1 agrees at 7 bases. CDR1 is MNHNS and CDR2 is SASEGT in the germline V gene. V dropped 5 bases and J dropped 6; count of bases not matched to a gene: 10. This CDR3 comprises 15 residues.

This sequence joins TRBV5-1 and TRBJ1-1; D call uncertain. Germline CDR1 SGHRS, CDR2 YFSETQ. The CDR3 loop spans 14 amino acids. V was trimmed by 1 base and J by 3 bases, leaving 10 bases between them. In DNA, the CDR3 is TGCGCCAGCAGCTTGAATCGGGTAGACACTGAAGCTTTCTTT. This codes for CASSLNRVDTEAFF.

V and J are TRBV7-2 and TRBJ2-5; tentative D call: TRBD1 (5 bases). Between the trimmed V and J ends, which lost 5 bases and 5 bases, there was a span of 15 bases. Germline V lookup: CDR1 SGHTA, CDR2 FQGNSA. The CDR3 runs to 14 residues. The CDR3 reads CASSRSRAEETQYF. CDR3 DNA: TGTGCCAGCAGCCGATCCAGGGCGGAGGAGACCCAGTACTTC.

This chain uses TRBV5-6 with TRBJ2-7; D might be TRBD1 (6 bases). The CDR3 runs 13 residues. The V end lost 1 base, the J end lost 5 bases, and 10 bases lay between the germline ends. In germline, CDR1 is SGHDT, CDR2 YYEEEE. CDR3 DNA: TGTGCCAGCAGCTTGACAGGGAGCAACGAGCAGTACTTC. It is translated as CASSLTGSNEQYF.